The 28 T cell receptor beta chains below come from one sample, sequenced in a study of memory CD4+ T cells and cytomegalovirus serostatus. Single viable CD3+CD4+CD8-CD45RO+ cells were sorted as the memory CD4+ T cells. Generated by immunoSEQ multiplex PCR, the TCRdb table keeps only in-frame clones and is missing some. The sample has around 30,000 clones; around 76% are singletons. The sequencing input was memory CD4+ T cells from blood. All receptors come from an adult in good health and CMV-seronegative. Some clones in this sample may be carry-over from other donors' samples.

The V and J genes are TRBV12-5 and TRBJ2-7; D unresolved. The CDR3 has 11 amino acids. From germline, CDR1 is LGHNT and CDR2 FRNRAP. Trimming stripped 1 base from V and 5 bases from J, with 3 bases between. The CDR3 here is CASGLEDEQYF. The CDR3, as DNA: TGTGCTAGTGGTTTGGAGGACGAGCAGTACTTC.

A remark on this clone: At one end the junction does not follow the germline gene, possibly because of a read error. This chain uses TRBV11-2 with TRBJ2-7, with D unclear. The CDR3 runs 13 residues. Per the germline V gene, CDR1 is SGHAT and CDR2 is FQNNGV. The CDR3 region is CASSLTDSYEQYF. DNA of the CDR3: TGTGCTAGCAGCTTAACGGACTCCTACGAGCAGTACTTC.

This chain joins TRBV23-1 and TRBJ1-2; weak D call: TRBD1 (6 bases). TRBV23-1 is an ORF for which the function is uncertain. The CDR3 covers 20 residues. V lost 0 bases, J lost 7 bases, and 30 bases lay in between. Written as DNA, the CDR3 is TGCGCCAGCAGTCAATCGGTCAGCCCCTCAGGGGTTAATCTTTCAGGTGGCTACACCTTC. It codes for CASSQSVSPSGVNLSGGYTF.

This rearrangement joins TRBV2 to TRBJ2-7, with D unresolved. This CDR3 has 12 residues. The germline CDR1 and CDR2 sequences are SNHLY and FYNNEI. The ends were cut back, 3 bases at V and 2 bases at J, with 5 bases in the middle. The CDR3 bases are TGTGCCAGCAGTGAGCTGACCTACGAGCAGTACTTC. Amino acids: CASSELTYEQYF.

This rearrangement joins TRBV29-1 to TRBJ2-2; the D call may be TRBD1 or TRBD2 (5 bases each). Germline assignment: CDR1 SQVTM and CDR2 ANQGSEA. This CDR3 contains 15 residues. V was trimmed by 6 bases and J by 2 bases, leaving 16 bases between them. The CDR3 bases are TGCAGCGTGACTTTGGGACCGGGAAACACCGGGGAGCTGTTTTTT. Protein sequence: CSVTLGPGNTGELFF.

The CDR3, as DNA: TGTGCCAGCACCCCCTATCTTGCAACTAATGAAAAACTGTTTTTT. It encodes CASTPYLATNEKLFF. The chain recombines TRBV5-8 with TRBJ1-4; D ambiguous. Germline loops: CDR1 SGHTS, CDR2 YDEGEE. The CDR3 covers 15 residues. Trimming removed 6 bases from V and 0 bases from J, with 12 bases in between.

The genes are TRBV5-1 and TRBJ1-2, with 7 bases that match TRBD1. Trimming cost V 0 bases and J 6 bases; bases outside gene matches: 11. The CDR3 consists of 16 residues. The V gene's germline CDR1 is SGHRS and CDR2 YFSETQ. The CDR3 loop is CASSLALGGVGDGYTF. The DNA of the CDR3 is TGCGCCAGCAGCTTGGCCCTAGGGGGCGTTGGAGATGGCTACACCTTC. Complete variable domain (other parts from reference TRBV5-1 and TRBJ1-2): KAGVTQTPRYLIKTRGQQVTLSCSPISGHRSVSWYQQTPGQGLQFLFEYFSETQRNKGNFPGRFSGRQFSNSRSEMNVSTLELGDSALYLCASSLALGGVGDGYTFGSGTRLTVV.

This clone was found a few times. V is TRBV5-6 and J is TRBJ2-5, with 9 positions matching TRBD1. The CDR3 runs to 14 residues. V dropped 3 bases and J dropped 5; count of bases not matched to a gene: 5. CDR1 is SGHDT, CDR2 YYEEEE, per germline. DNA for the CDR3: TGTGCCAGCAGCTCACAGGGGGCTGAGGAGACCCAGTACTTC. It encodes CASSSQGAEETQYF.

This chain uses TRBV10-3 with TRBJ1-1, with 8 bases aligning to TRBD1. With V trimmed by 6 bases and J by 0 bases, 3 bases remained unmatched. This CDR3 spans 14 amino acids. Germline loops: CDR1 ENHRY, CDR2 SYGVKD. The CDR3 DNA sequence: TGTGCCATCAGAAGACAGGGGTTGAACACTGAAGCTTTCTTT. As protein: CAIRRQGLNTEAFF.

J is TRBJ2-7 and V is TRBV10-3, with D tentatively TRBD1 (5 bases). CDR3 size: 14 residues. Germline V gives CDR1 ENHRY, CDR2 SYGVKD. With 7 bases removed from V and 4 bases from J, the gap between germline ends came to 17 bases. CDR3 region: CAIKLESAGYEQYF. CDR3 DNA sequence: TGTGCCATCAAGTTGGAGTCGGCAGGGTACGAGCAGTACTTC.

The V gene is TRBV5-4, the J gene TRBJ2-2; D call uncertain. The CDR3 spans 14 residues. Germline loops: CDR1 SGHNT, CDR2 YYREEE (reference sequence). The V end lost 2 bases, the J end lost 1 base, and 6 bases lay between the germline ends. The CDR3 bases are TGTGCCAGCAGCTTAGGCAGGAACACCGGGGAGCTGTTTTTT. Amino acids: CASSLGRNTGELFF.

The gene calls are TRBV7-3 and TRBJ1-6; D unresolved. Germline CDR1 SGHTA, CDR2 FQGTGA. V lost 0 bases to trimming and J lost 0 bases, with 15 bases between them. This CDR3 spans 19 amino acids. The CDR3: CASSLTGLGSNSYNSPLHF. CDR3 DNA sequence: TGTGCCAGCAGCTTAACAGGCTTGGGCAGCAACTCCTATAATTCACCCCTCCACTTT. Filled out from reference TRBV7-3 and TRBJ1-6, the complete variable domain reads GAGVSQTPSNKVTEKGKYVELRCDPISGHTALYWYRQSLGQGPEFLIYFQGTGAADDSGLPNDRFFAVRPEGSVSTLKIQRTERGDSAVYLCASSLTGLGSNSYNSPLHFGNGTRLTVT.

The V and J genes are TRBV29-1 and TRBJ1-2; 8 nucleotides match TRBD1. The CDR3 consists of 12 residues. The germline CDR1 and CDR2 sequences are SQVTM and ANQGSEA. V was clipped by 6 bases and J by 4 bases; unmatched bases: 4. CDR3 nucleotide sequence: TGCAGCGTACCCACAGGGGGCTATGGCTACACCTTC. Amino acids: CSVPTGGYGYTF.

The chain combines TRBV6-1 with TRBJ2-7; D remains unclear. There are 12 residues in the CDR3. Germline-derived CDR1 and CDR2 are MNHNS and SASEGT. V lost 6 bases, J lost 12 bases, and 18 bases lay in between. CDR3 in DNA: TGTGCCAGCAGGCCCACCGGACCCGTCGTGTACTTC. It is translated as CASRPTGPVVYF.

The rearrangement joins TRBV9 to TRBJ2-3; D uncertain. CDR3 length equals 14 residues. Germline lookup yields CDR1 SGDLS and CDR2 YYNGEE. The V gene lost 0 bases and the J gene lost 1 base, with 6 bases spanning the gap. The CDR3 DNA follows: TGTGCCAGCAGCGTAGCGGCGGGCACAGATACGCAGTATTTT. This gives the protein CASSVAAGTDTQYF. Full variable domain (rest looked up from reference TRBV9 and TRBJ2-3): DSGVTQTPKHLITATGQRVTLRCSPRSGDLSVYWYQQSLDQGLQFLIQYYNGEERAKGNILERFSAQQFPDLHSELNLSSLELGDSALYFCASSVAAGTDTQYFGPGTRLTVL.

The V and J genes are TRBV30 and TRBJ2-3; no reliable D call. CDR1 is GTSNPN and CDR2 is SVGIG in the germline V gene (reference sequence). The V and J ends lost 3 bases and 4 bases respectively, with 8 bases between them. This CDR3 region has 12 residues. CDR3 DNA: TGTGCCTGGAGGGGGAACTCAGATACGCAGTATTTT. It yields the protein CAWRGNSDTQYF.

The chain has TRBV7-8 and TRBJ1-4; D unclear. In germline, CDR1 is SGHVS, CDR2 FQNEAQ. V was shortened by 2 bases and J by 5 bases, with 18 bases between the two germline ends. The CDR3 runs to 17 residues. This chain's CDR3 is CASSLQPPTVLNEKLFF. The CDR3 bases are TGTGCCAGCAGCTTACAGCCTCCTACGGTATTAAATGAAAAACTGTTTTTT.

V is TRBV27 and J is TRBJ2-2, with TRBD1 identical over 9 bases. The CDR3 extends over 14 amino acids. V trimming: 8 bases; J trimming: 4 bases; junction bases outside the gene matches: 5. The germline V gene has CDR1 MNHEY and CDR2 SMNVEV (reference sequence). CDR3 protein: CASRTGAITGELFF. CDR3 nucleotides: TGTGCCAGCCGGACAGGGGCCATCACCGGGGAGCTGTTTTTT.

The chain's CDR3 is CASSVGTVNNEQFF. CDR3 in DNA: TGTGCCAGCAGCGTTGGGACAGTTAACAATGAGCAGTTCTTC. The chain is built from TRBV9 and TRBJ2-1; 7 bases are shared with TRBD1. CDR1 is SGDLS and CDR2 is YYNGEE in the germline V gene. The CDR3 length is 14 residues. With V trimmed by 2 bases and J by 5 bases, 4 bases remained unmatched.

This clone showed up just once. V gene TRBV2 combines with J gene TRBJ1-6; D remains unclear. Germline lookup yields CDR1 SNHLY and CDR2 FYNNEI. Trimming removed 1 base from V and 15 bases from J, with 19 bases in between. The CDR3 spans 15 residues. CDR3 amino acids: CASSEVGAGLLLLHF. The CDR3 nucleotides are TGTGCCAGCAGTGAAGTGGGCGCCGGACTCCTACTCCTCCACTTT.

The chain links TRBV4-1 to TRBJ1-2; a possible D gene is TRBD1 (5 bases). V was pared by 1 base and J by 0 bases, with 9 bases between. CDR1 and CDR2 (germline): MGHRA, YSYEKL. The CDR3 is 15 amino acids. The CDR3 coding sequence is TGCGCCAGCAGCCAAGCACCAGGGACTAACTATGGCTACACCTTC. Translation gives CASSQAPGTNYGYTF.

The V call is TRBV9, the J call TRBJ1-2; 7 positions match TRBD1. The CDR3 covers 14 residues. Germline V lookup: CDR1 SGDLS, CDR2 YYNGEE. The V and J ends lost 4 bases and 6 bases, in that order; junction bases with no gene match: 9. The CDR3 is CASSPGITGDGYTF. CDR3 DNA sequence: TGTGCCAGCAGCCCAGGAATCACAGGGGATGGCTACACCTTC. Variable domain in full (rest from reference TRBV9 and TRBJ1-2): DSGVTQTPKHLITATGQRVTLRCSPRSGDLSVYWYQQSLDQGLQFLIQYYNGEERAKGNILERFSAQQFPDLHSELNLSSLELGDSALYFCASSPGITGDGYTFGSGTRLTVV.

The genes are TRBV19 and TRBJ2-7, with a possible D match to TRBD2 (7 bases). Trimming shortened V by 6 bases and J by 2 bases, and 23 bases separated the two germline ends. CDR1 and CDR2 from the germline V gene are LNHDA and SQIVND (reference sequence). The CDR3 spans 17 residues. The CDR3 here is CASSMEGGNMGTYEQYF. CDR3 sequence (DNA): TGTGCCAGTAGCATGGAGGGGGGGAACATGGGAACCTACGAGCAGTACTTC.

The chain joins TRBV4-3 to TRBJ1-1; TRBD1 aligns across 7 bases. The trim removed 3 bases at V and 3 bases at J, leaving 4 bases unmatched. The CDR3 has 14 residues. Germline CDR1 is LGHNA and CDR2 is YSLEER. DNA for the CDR3: TGCGCCAGCAGCCAGGAAACAGGGGACACTGAAGCTTTCTTT. This encodes CASSQETGDTEAFF.

The genes are TRBV11-2 and TRBJ2-3; 8 bases fit TRBD2. J lost 3 bases, V lost 2 bases, and 4 bases had no gene match. Germline assignment: CDR1 SGHAT and CDR2 FQNNGV. The CDR3 is 15 residues long. In nucleotides, the CDR3 is TGTGCCAGCAGCTTATCGGGGGGGGCTACAGATACGCAGTATTTT. It encodes CASSLSGGATDTQYF.

CDR3 bases: TGTGCCAGCAGTTTATGGGGGACAGGGGGCTCTGGGGCCAACGTCCTGACTTTC. Translation gives CASSLWGTGGSGANVLTF. This chain connects TRBV28 to TRBJ2-6; 11 positions agree with TRBD1. CDR1 MDHEN and CDR2 SYDVKM come from the germline V gene. There are 18 residues in the CDR3. The junction had 1 base not matched to a gene; V was cut back by 0 bases and J by 0 bases.

The chain couples TRBV28 to TRBJ2-3; TRBD1 matches at 8 bases. Germline-derived CDR1 and CDR2 are MDHEN and SYDVKM. The CDR3 covers 18 residues. J was trimmed by 3 bases and V by 4 bases; bases with no gene match: 15. The CDR3 here is CASSSARTGMTITDTQYF. As DNA, the CDR3 is TGTGCCAGCAGTTCCGCCCGGACAGGGATGACTATAACAGATACGCAGTATTTT.

The chain has TRBV7-8 and TRBJ1-1; D unclear. Germline V gene data show CDR1 as SGHVS and CDR2 as FQNEAQ. There are 12 residues in the CDR3. V was clipped by 3 bases and J by 7 bases, with 9 bases between them. The DNA for the CDR3 is TGTGCCAGCAGCTTGGGCGGGTTTGAAGCTTTCTTT. It translates to CASSLGGFEAFF.